This T cell receptor beta chain was captured by sequencing in a study of radiotherapy plus CTLA-4 blockade in lung cancer. Chemo-refractory metastatic non-small-cell lung cancer patients were treated with focal radiation plus CTLA-4 blockade with ipilimumab. Data came from immunoSEQ multiplex PCR; TCRdb stores just in-frame clones and leaves some out. The repertoire holds approximately 52,000 clones, with 75% to 80% as singletons. A remark on this clone: Its antigen is as yet unknown.

The CDR3 sequence is 17 residues long. Germline loops: CDR1 SGHTA, CDR2 FQGNSA. After removal of 5 bases from V and 1 base from J, the junction contained 9 bases not matched to a gene. Findings and limits, study-wide: Reports state that early shifts in blood T cell clones, with interferon-beta, best predicted response. Among blood TCR repertoires after radiotherapy plus ipilimumab, tumor-derived clones expanded.

The sequencing here drew on peripheral blood, taken from a patient treated with radiotherapy plus ipilimumab. This TCR came from a human donor with non-small cell lung cancer whose response to radiotherapy plus ipilimumab could not be evaluated. The chain employs TRBV7-2 and TRBJ1-4; 8 bases are shared with TRBD1. The CDR3 region has the DNA TGTGCCAGCAGCATTGGGACAGGAAGAAGAACTAATGAAAAACTGTTTTTT. Its translation: CASSIGTGRRTNEKLFF.